Listed below are T cell receptor beta chains from one sample, sequenced in a study of cytomegalovirus exposure and HLA in healthy donors. The table came from immunoSEQ multiplex PCR; TCRdb's copy has only in-frame clones and leaves some out. The sample shows about 160,000 clones, roughly 79% of them seen only once. Sequencing used PBMCs. The receptors here all came from a woman aged 35 to 49 in good health and CMV-seronegative. Each CDR3 is given with its conserved first and last residue. A D gene is named only where the DNA matches it firmly. The size field is filled for only some rows; it gives once, few, many or a size class.

V gene: TRBV6-5; D gene: TRBD1; clone size: -; J gene: TRBJ1-2; CDR3 DNA: TGTGCCAGCAGCCCGACAGGGGTCCTTGGTGGCTACACCTTC; CDR3 protein: CASSPTGVLGGYTF
V gene: TRBV5-1; D gene: TRBD2; clone size: -; J gene: TRBJ2-1; CDR3 DNA: TGCGCCAGCAGCTCACTAGCGGGAGGGCCGGATGAGCAGTTCTTC; CDR3 protein: CASSSLAGGPDEQFF
V gene: TRBV9; D gene: -; clone size: -; J gene: TRBJ2-7; CDR3 DNA: TGTGCCAGCAGCGTCTCAGCCCGCGGGGGCCCTTACGAGCAGTACTTC; CDR3 protein: CASSVSARGGPYEQYF
V gene: TRBV5-4; D gene: TRBD2; clone size: -; J gene: TRBJ2-2; CDR3 DNA: TGTGCCAGCAGCTTGGCCGCTCTAGCGGGAGTTACCGGGGAGCTGTTTTTT; CDR3 protein: CASSLAALAGVTGELFF
V gene: TRBV5-4; D gene: TRBD2; clone size: -; J gene: TRBJ2-1; CDR3 DNA: TGTGCCAGCAGCCTCGAGCGGGGGGCCTACAATGAGCAGTTCTTC; CDR3 protein: CASSLERGAYNEQFF
V gene: TRBV18; D gene: TRBD1; clone size: -; J gene: TRBJ2-7; CDR3 DNA: TGTGCCAGCTCATGGGACAGGTTCTACGAGCAGTACTTC; CDR3 protein: CASSWDRFYEQYF
V gene: TRBV6-1; D gene: -; clone size: -; J gene: TRBJ2-2; CDR3 DNA: TGTGCCAGCACGGGTTTGCGGAGCGGGGAGCTGTTTTTT; CDR3 protein: CASTGLRSGELFF
V gene: TRBV11-3; D gene: -; clone size: -; J gene: TRBJ2-7; CDR3 DNA: TGTGCCAGCAGCTTAGGTGACACCGCGAACGAGCAGTACTTC; CDR3 protein: CASSLGDTANEQYF
V gene: TRBV11-2; D gene: TRBD2; clone size: -; J gene: TRBJ2-1; CDR3 DNA: TGTGCCAGCAGCTTAGACCCACTAGCGGGAGCTGAGCAGTTCTTC; CDR3 protein: CASSLDPLAGAEQFF
V gene: TRBV6-4; D gene: TRBD2; clone size: -; J gene: TRBJ2-1; CDR3 DNA: TGTGCCAGCAAGACCACTAGCGGGAGTAATGAGCAGTTCTTC; CDR3 protein: CASKTTSGSNEQFF
V gene: TRBV5-1; D gene: TRBD1; clone size: -; J gene: TRBJ1-2; CDR3 DNA: TGCGCCAGCAGCTTGTCGGGACAGGACTATGGCTACACCTTC; CDR3 protein: CASSLSGQDYGYTF
V gene: TRBV9; D gene: -; clone size: medium-sized; J gene: TRBJ2-1; CDR3 DNA: TGTGCCAGCAGCTACGGGACTCTCACGGCCAATGAGCAGTTCTTC; CDR3 protein: CASSYGTLTANEQFF
V gene: TRBV5-1; D gene: TRBD2; clone size: -; J gene: TRBJ2-2; CDR3 DNA: TGCGCCAGCAGCCCCGGGGGGGCCGGGGAGCTGTTTTTT; CDR3 protein: CASSPGGAGELFF
V gene: TRBV28; D gene: TRBD1; clone size: -; J gene: TRBJ2-5; CDR3 DNA: TGTGCCAGCAGTTGGGACAGGGGTCCCGGGTTGGCCCAGTACTTC; CDR3 protein: CASSWDRGPGLAQYF
V gene: TRBV7-9; D gene: -; clone size: -; J gene: TRBJ2-5; CDR3 DNA: TGTGCCAGCAGCTTAAGACTCCAAGAGACCCAGTACTTC; CDR3 protein: CASSLRLQETQYF
V gene: TRBV11-3; D gene: -; clone size: -; J gene: TRBJ1-2; CDR3 DNA: TGTGCCAGCAGCTTGGCCGCTTCAGGGTTTAATGGCTACACCTTC; CDR3 protein: CASSLAASGFNGYTF
V gene: TRBV4-1; D gene: -; clone size: few; J gene: TRBJ1-6; CDR3 DNA: TGCGCCAGCAGCCTCGGGGTCGAGAGGAATTCACCCCTCCACTTT; CDR3 protein: CASSLGVERNSPLHF
V gene: TRBV5-1; D gene: TRBD2; clone size: -; J gene: TRBJ2-1; CDR3 DNA: TGCGCCAGCAGCCCGGGGGGGGTAATAAGGCAAGGGCAGTTCTTC; CDR3 protein: CASSPGGVIRQGQFF
V gene: TRBV6-5; D gene: -; clone size: -; J gene: TRBJ2-1; CDR3 DNA: TGTGCCAGCAGTTACGGCGGAGGCAATGAGCAGTTCTTC; CDR3 protein: CASSYGGGNEQFF
V gene: TRBV9; D gene: TRBD2; clone size: -; J gene: TRBJ2-3; CDR3 DNA: TGTGCCAGCAGCGTCCGGACTAGCGGGAGGTACACAGATACGCAGTATTTT; CDR3 protein: CASSVRTSGRYTDTQYF
V gene: TRBV9; D gene: TRBD2; clone size: once; J gene: TRBJ2-2; CDR3 DNA: TGTGCCAGCAGTACTGGACTAGCCGGGGAGCTGTTTTTT; CDR3 protein: CASSTGLAGELFF
V gene: TRBV27; D gene: -; clone size: -; J gene: TRBJ2-2; CDR3 DNA: TGTGCCAGCAGTTTCGGGACTTCAGGGGGGGAGCTGTTTTTT; CDR3 protein: CASSFGTSGGELFF
V gene: TRBV7-9; D gene: TRBD1; clone size: once; J gene: TRBJ1-1; CDR3 DNA: TGTGCCAGCAGAAACCGGGACAGGGGGACTGAAGCTTTCTTT; CDR3 protein: CASRNRDRGTEAFF
V gene: TRBV7-6; D gene: -; clone size: once; J gene: TRBJ2-1; CDR3 DNA: TGTGCCAGCAGCTCCTATTCTGACAAGGGGATCAGGGCCTACAATGAGCAGTTCTTC; CDR3 protein: CASSSYSDKGIRAYNEQFF
V gene: TRBV10-3; D gene: -; clone size: -; J gene: TRBJ1-2; CDR3 DNA: TGTGCCATCTCCCGGCAGGGAGGAACCGAATCATATGGCTACACCTTC; CDR3 protein: CAISRQGGTESYGYTF